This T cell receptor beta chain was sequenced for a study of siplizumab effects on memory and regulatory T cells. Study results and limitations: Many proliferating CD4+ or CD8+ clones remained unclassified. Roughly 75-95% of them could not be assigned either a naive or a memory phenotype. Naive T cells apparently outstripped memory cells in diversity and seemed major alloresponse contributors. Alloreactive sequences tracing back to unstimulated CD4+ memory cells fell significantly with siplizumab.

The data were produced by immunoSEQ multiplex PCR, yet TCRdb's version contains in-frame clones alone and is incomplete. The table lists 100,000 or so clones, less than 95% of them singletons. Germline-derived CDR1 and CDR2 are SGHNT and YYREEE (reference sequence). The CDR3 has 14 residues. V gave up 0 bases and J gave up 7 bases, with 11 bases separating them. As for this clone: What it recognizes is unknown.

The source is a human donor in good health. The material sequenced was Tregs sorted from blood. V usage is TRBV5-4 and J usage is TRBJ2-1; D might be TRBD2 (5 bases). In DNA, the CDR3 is TGTGCCAGCAGCTTGGCACTAGTTATGAATGAGCAGTTCTTC. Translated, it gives CASSLALVMNEQFF.